This entry describes one TCR beta chain. Germline V gene data show CDR1 as MDHEN and CDR2 as SYDVKM. Trimming cost V 1 base and J 5 bases, with 20 bases left between them. This CDR3 has 17 residues. The data belong to a study of blood T cell repertoires in COVID-19. TCRdb keeps only in-frame clones here, not all; method: immunoSEQ multiplex PCR. The sample lists some 380,000 clones; nearly 90% were seen once. This TCR derives from a woman between 40 and 55 years old with acute COVID-19. The sequenced material came from PBMCs or T cells enriched from blood (not recorded which). V is TRBV28 and J is TRBJ1-1; D possibly corresponds to TRBD1 (5 bases). For the CDR3, the DNA is TGTGCCAGCAGTTTATTCTCAGGGTCCCGGAGTAGGACTGAAGCTTTCTTT. Translation: CASSLFSGSRSRTEAFF.